This T cell receptor (beta chain) was identified in a study of T cells expressing NK-cell markers. TCRdb reprocessed the 5' RACE reads and stores each CDR3 protein as one record, lacking DNA. Its table records about 460,000 distinct CDR3 sequences. CDR3 length: 17 residues. Germline V gene data show CDR1 as SEHNR and CDR2 as FQNEAQ (reference sequence). The specimen sequenced was blood T cells: a sorted CD56 or NKG2C T cell subset, CD4+ or CD8+ T cells, or bulk PBMC T cells (not recorded which). This TCR came from a woman aged 50 to 60 in good health. The V and J genes are TRBV7-9 and TRBJ2-3; absent DNA, TCRdb's TRBD2 call cannot be checked. CDR3 region: CASSSRTRSDHTDTQYF.